This is a list of T cell receptor beta chains from one sample in a study of T cell responses to AZD1222 COVID-19 vaccine. Sequenced by immunoSEQ multiplex PCR; TCRdb stores in-frame clones only, minus some. The table has roughly 79,000 clones, around 73% seen once; the top ten hold roughly 21%. The sample here was peripheral blood, taken on day 0 of AZD1222 vaccination. These receptors all stem from an adult in good health. Each CDR3 is given with its conserved first and last residue. Each record gives: D gene, clone size, J gene, V gene, CDR3 protein, CDR3 DNA. D genes are given only for firm matches. Size tells how often a clone was seen (once, few, many) or the class of an expanded clone, and some rows leave it out.

D: TRBD1
size: -
J: TRBJ2-2
V: TRBV5-1
CDR3: CASKGGVNTGELFF
DNA: TGCGCCAGCAAAGGGGGCGTGAACACCGGGGAGCTGTTTTTT

D: -
size: -
J: TRBJ2-5
V: TRBV9
CDR3: CASSDRDLQETQYF
DNA: TGTGCCAGCAGCGACCGGGATCTCCAAGAGACCCAGTACTTC

D: -
size: -
J: TRBJ2-2
V: TRBV20-1
CDR3: CSASSGSNTGELFF
DNA: TGCAGTGCTAGTTCCGGGAGTAACACCGGGGAGCTGTTTTTT

D: -
size: once
J: TRBJ2-1
V: TRBV7-2
CDR3: CASSLYAEQFF
DNA: TGTGCCAGCAGCTTATATGCTGAGCAGTTCTTC

D: TRBD2
size: once
J: TRBJ2-2
V: TRBV15
CDR3: CATSRGGRDTGELFF
DNA: TGTGCCACCAGCAGGGGCGGGAGAGACACCGGGGAGCTGTTTTTT

D: -
size: -
J: TRBJ1-3
V: TRBV5-4
CDR3: CASSPHTSASGNTIYF
DNA: TGTGCCAGCAGCCCTCACACCAGCGCCTCTGGAAACACCATATATTTT

D: TRBD1
size: -
J: TRBJ1-5
V: TRBV5-1
CDR3: CASSLEPGTGIQPQHF
DNA: TGCGCCAGCAGCTTGGAGCCCGGGACAGGGATTCAGCCCCAGCATTTT

D: -
size: -
J: TRBJ1-3
V: TRBV20-1
CDR3: CSARSGNTIYF
DNA: TGCAGTGCGCGCTCTGGAAACACCATATATTTT

D: -
size: few
J: TRBJ2-5
V: TRBV5-8
CDR3: CASSQRPGERETQYF
DNA: TGTGCCAGCAGCCAAAGGCCGGGAGAACGAGAGACCCAGTACTTC

D: -
size: -
J: TRBJ2-1
V: TRBV4-2
CDR3: CASSQAWTAYNEQFF
DNA: TGTGCCAGCAGCCAAGCGTGGACGGCTTACAATGAGCAGTTCTTC

D: -
size: once
J: TRBJ2-3
V: TRBV21-1
CDR3: CASRETSGSRGTDTQYF
DNA: TGTGCCAGCAGGGAGACTAGCGGGAGTCGGGGCACAGATACGCAGTATTTT

D: TRBD1
size: -
J: TRBJ1-2
V: TRBV2
CDR3: CASNPGQGIGYGYTF
DNA: TGTGCCAGCAATCCGGGACAGGGTATCGGCTATGGCTACACCTTC

D: TRBD2
size: -
J: TRBJ2-1
V: TRBV14
CDR3: CASSQLGGLAGNEQFF
DNA: TGTGCCAGCAGCCAACTCGGAGGACTAGCGGGCAATGAGCAGTTCTTC

D: -
size: -
J: TRBJ2-7
V: TRBV3-1/TRBV3-2
CDR3: CASSHGSHEQYF
DNA: TGTGCCAGCAGCCACGGGTCCCACGAGCAGTACTTC

D: -
size: -
J: TRBJ1-1
V: TRBV7-8
CDR3: CASSSDVGTEAFF
DNA: TGTGCCAGCAGCTCCGACGTGGGCACTGAAGCTTTCTTT

D: -
size: -
J: TRBJ1-1
V: TRBV14
CDR3: CASSQEGGTEAFF
DNA: TGTGCCAGCAGCCAAGAAGGGGGCACTGAAGCTTTCTTT

D: -
size: -
J: TRBJ2-1
V: TRBV5-1
CDR3: CASSQPHMRGSYNEQFF
DNA: TGCGCCAGCAGCCAGCCCCATATGAGGGGCTCCTACAATGAGCAGTTCTTC

D: TRBD2
size: -
J: TRBJ2-7
V: TRBV10-3
CDR3: CAISDTTRAGSYEQYF
DNA: TGTGCCATCAGTGATACGACTCGAGCGGGGAGCTACGAGCAGTACTTC

D: TRBD2
size: -
J: TRBJ2-3
V: TRBV3-1/TRBV3-2
CDR3: CASSQEPTSGTNTTDTQYF
DNA: TGTGCCAGCAGCCAAGAACCGACTAGCGGCACCAATACCACAGATACGCAGTATTTT

D: -
size: -
J: TRBJ2-1
V: TRBV10-1
CDR3: CANSPNEQFF
DNA: TGCGCCAACTCTCCCAATGAGCAGTTCTTC

D: -
size: -
J: TRBJ2-1
V: TRBV10-3
CDR3: CAIKQVNNEQFF
DNA: TGTGCCATCAAACAGGTTAACAATGAGCAGTTCTTC

D: TRBD1
size: -
J: TRBJ2-3
V: TRBV19
CDR3: CASSKGQGAVDTQYF
DNA: TGTGCCAGTAGTAAGGGACAGGGGGCTGTAGATACGCAGTATTTT

D: TRBD2
size: -
J: TRBJ2-1
V: TRBV27
CDR3: CASRLRLAGYSEQFF
DNA: TGTGCCAGCAGGCTTAGACTAGCGGGATATTCTGAGCAGTTCTTC

D: TRBD1
size: -
J: TRBJ2-7
V: TRBV18
CDR3: CASSLGQGPYEQYF
DNA: TGTGCCAGCTCACTGGGACAGGGACCCTACGAGCAGTACTTC

D: TRBD2
size: few
J: TRBJ2-3
V: TRBV3-1/TRBV3-2
CDR3: CASSQHGTSGRTDTQYF
DNA: TGTGCCAGCAGCCAACACGGAACTAGCGGGAGGACAGATACGCAGTATTTT

D: TRBD2
size: -
J: TRBJ2-3
V: TRBV19
CDR3: CASSTGHRGLEIKQYF
DNA: TGTGCCAGTAGTACAGGCCATCGGGGACTAGAAATAAAGCAGTATTTT

D: -
size: -
J: TRBJ1-1
V: TRBV7-9
CDR3: CASSLGQNTEAFF
DNA: TGTGCCAGCAGCTTAGGACAGAACACTGAAGCTTTCTTT

D: TRBD1
size: many
J: TRBJ1-2
V: TRBV14
CDR3: CASSQGQGYGYTF
DNA: TGTGCCAGCAGCCAAGGACAGGGGTATGGCTACACCTTC

D: -
size: -
J: TRBJ2-7
V: TRBV2
CDR3: CASSEVGGSPGGEQYF
DNA: TGTGCCAGCAGTGAAGTAGGGGGCTCGCCGGGGGGTGAGCAGTACTTC

D: TRBD2
size: once
J: TRBJ2-5
V: TRBV5-4
CDR3: CASSSISGSGETQYF
DNA: TGTGCCAGCAGCTCCATAAGCGGGAGCGGAGAGACCCAGTACTTC

D: TRBD1
size: once
J: TRBJ1-3
V: TRBV6-5
CDR3: CASRFLQGNTIYF
DNA: TGTGCCAGCAGATTTCTACAGGGGAACACCATATATTTT

D: -
size: many
J: TRBJ2-5
V: TRBV7-8
CDR3: CASSSNLAEQETQYF
DNA: TGTGCCAGCAGCTCCAATCTAGCAGAGCAAGAGACCCAGTACTTC

D: TRBD1
size: -
J: TRBJ1-4
V: TRBV6-1
CDR3: CASSERTGGGYEKLFF
DNA: TGTGCCAGCAGTGAACGGACAGGGGGAGGGTATGAAAAACTGTTTTTT

D: -
size: -
J: TRBJ2-1
V: TRBV7-2
CDR3: CASSFYPGGEQFF
DNA: TGTGCCAGCAGCTTTTATCCCGGTGGTGAGCAGTTCTTC

D: -
size: -
J: TRBJ1-2
V: TRBV10-1
CDR3: CASSEWTDYGYTF
DNA: TGCGCCAGCAGTGAGTGGACGGACTATGGCTACACCTTC

D: -
size: -
J: TRBJ2-2
V: TRBV5-4
CDR3: CATSGDPTGELFF
DNA: TGTGCCACTTCAGGGGACCCCACCGGGGAGCTGTTTTTT

D: -
size: -
J: TRBJ1-6
V: TRBV5-1
CDR3: CASSPGTANSPLHF
DNA: TGCGCCAGCAGCCCCGGGACGGCCAATTCACCCCTCCACTTT

D: -
size: -
J: TRBJ1-2
V: TRBV28
CDR3: CASRVDTNYGYTF
DNA: TGTGCCAGCAGGGTGGACACCAACTATGGCTACACCTTC

D: -
size: -
J: TRBJ1-3
V: TRBV28
CDR3: CASSLLGDTIYF
DNA: TGTGCCAGCAGTTTACTGGGAGACACCATATATTTT

D: -
size: -
J: TRBJ1-2
V: TRBV19
CDR3: CASSIRGADGYTF
DNA: TGTGCCAGTAGTATACGGGGGGCGGATGGCTACACCTTC

D: -
size: -
J: TRBJ2-4
V: TRBV7-9
CDR3: CASSLFPEMDKNIQYF
DNA: TGTGCCAGCAGCTTATTCCCAGAAATGGACAAAAACATTCAGTACTTC

D: -
size: -
J: TRBJ1-4
V: TRBV27
CDR3: CASRWGGGKLFF
DNA: TGTGCCAGCAGGTGGGGCGGTGGAAAACTGTTTTTT

D: TRBD1
size: -
J: TRBJ1-2
V: TRBV2
CDR3: CASTRGAGGGDYGYTF
DNA: TGTGCCAGCACTCGGGGGGCAGGGGGCGGTGACTATGGCTACACCTTC

D: TRBD2
size: -
J: TRBJ2-1
V: TRBV5-1
CDR3: CASSLTLAGEDEQFF
DNA: TGCGCCAGCAGCTTGACACTAGCGGGAGAGGATGAGCAGTTCTTC

D: TRBD1
size: once
J: TRBJ2-4
V: TRBV5-5
CDR3: CASSFWDRANIQYF
DNA: TGTGCCAGCAGCTTCTGGGACAGAGCCAACATTCAGTACTTC

D: -
size: -
J: TRBJ1-5
V: TRBV11-3
CDR3: CASSTTVSWDQPQHF
DNA: TGTGCCAGCAGCACGACCGTTTCTTGGGATCAGCCCCAGCATTTT

D: -
size: -
J: TRBJ2-5
V: TRBV27
CDR3: CASRPQVGETQYF
DNA: TGTGCCAGCAGGCCGCAGGTCGGAGAGACCCAGTACTTC

D: -
size: -
J: TRBJ1-6
V: TRBV5-1
CDR3: CASSLSGDNSPLHF
DNA: TGCGCCAGCAGCTTGTCGGGGGATAATTCACCCCTCCACTTT

D: -
size: -
J: TRBJ1-2
V: TRBV27
CDR3: CASSPRIGQTAGYTF
DNA: TGTGCCAGCAGTCCTCGGATTGGACAGACTGCAGGCTACACCTTC

D: -
size: -
J: TRBJ2-3
V: TRBV7-8
CDR3: CASSPGPGATDTQYF
DNA: TGTGCCAGCAGCCCCGGACCGGGAGCAACAGATACGCAGTATTTT

D: -
size: once
J: TRBJ2-7
V: TRBV27
CDR3: CASSLRWFSSPYEQYF
DNA: TGTGCCAGCAGTTTAAGATGGTTTAGCTCCCCCTACGAGCAGTACTTC

D: -
size: -
J: TRBJ2-3
V: TRBV9
CDR3: CASSVGQNTDTQYF
DNA: TGTGCCAGCAGCGTAGGTCAGAACACAGATACGCAGTATTTT

D: -
size: once
J: TRBJ1-4
V: TRBV28
CDR3: CASQLGLTTNEKLFF
DNA: TGTGCCAGCCAGTTGGGGTTGACAACTAATGAAAAACTGTTTTTT

D: -
size: -
J: TRBJ2-6
V: TRBV29-1
CDR3: CSVPGAGANVLTF
DNA: TGCAGCGTTCCAGGGGCTGGGGCCAACGTCCTGACTTTC

D: -
size: -
J: TRBJ2-5
V: TRBV18
CDR3: CASSGSRGQQETQYF
DNA: TGTGCCAGCTCAGGTTCTCGGGGCCAACAAGAGACCCAGTACTTC

D: TRBD2
size: -
J: TRBJ2-2
V: TRBV2
CDR3: CASTTTSGSTGELFF
DNA: TGTGCCAGCACAACGACTAGCGGAAGCACCGGGGAGCTGTTTTTT

D: -
size: -
J: TRBJ2-7
V: TRBV28
CDR3: CASTPGDGGYEQYF
DNA: TGTGCCAGCACCCCGGGGGACGGAGGCTACGAGCAGTACTTC